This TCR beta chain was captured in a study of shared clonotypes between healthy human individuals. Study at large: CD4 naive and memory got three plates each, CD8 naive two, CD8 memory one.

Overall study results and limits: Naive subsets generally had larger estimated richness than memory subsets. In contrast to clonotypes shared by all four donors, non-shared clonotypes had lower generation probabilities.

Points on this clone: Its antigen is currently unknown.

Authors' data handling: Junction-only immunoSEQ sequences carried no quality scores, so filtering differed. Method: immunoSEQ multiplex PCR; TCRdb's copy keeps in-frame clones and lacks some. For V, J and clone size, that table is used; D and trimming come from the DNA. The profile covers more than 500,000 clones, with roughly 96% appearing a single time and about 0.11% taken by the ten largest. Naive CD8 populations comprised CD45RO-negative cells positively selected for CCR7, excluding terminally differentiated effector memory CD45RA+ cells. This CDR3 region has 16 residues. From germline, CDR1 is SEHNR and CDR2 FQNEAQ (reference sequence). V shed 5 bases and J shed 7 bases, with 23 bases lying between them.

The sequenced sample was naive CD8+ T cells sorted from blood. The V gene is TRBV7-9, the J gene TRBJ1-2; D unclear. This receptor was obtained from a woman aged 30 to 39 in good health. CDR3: CASSPKGSKGASGYTF. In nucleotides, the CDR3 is TGTGCCAGCAGCCCCAAGGGATCGAAGGGAGCAAGTGGCTACACCTTC. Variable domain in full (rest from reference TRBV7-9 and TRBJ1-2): DTGVSQNPRHKITKRGQNVTFRCDPISEHNRLYWYRQTLGQGPEFLTYFQNEAQLEKSRLLSDRFSAERPKGSFSTLEIQRTEQGDSAMYLCASSPKGSKGASGYTFGSGTRLTVV.